This is a list of T cell receptor beta chains from one sample in a study of memory CD4+ T cells and cytomegalovirus serostatus. The repertoire was sequenced with immunoSEQ multiplex PCR; TCRdb's copy has only in-frame clones and lacks some. The data hold about 61,000 clones, with approximately 78% observed a single time. The sample was memory CD4+ T cells from blood. Source of these receptors: an adult in good health and CMV-seronegative. Each CDR3 is given with its conserved first and last residue. The D gene is left open where the match is weak. Clone size, where shown, is once, few, many, or a class for clones that have expanded.

v_call	d_call	clone_size	j_call	cdr3_nt	cdr3_aa
TRBV4-1	.	.	TRBJ2-7	TGCGCCAGCAGCCAAGATGCCAGGGACGAGCAGTACTTC	CASSQDARDEQYF
TRBV6-5	.	few	TRBJ2-1	TGTGCCAGCGGCCGGGGCCGTCCCTACAATGAGCAGTTCTTC	CASGRGRPYNEQFF
TRBV5-1	.	.	TRBJ2-5	TGCGCCAGCAGCGTCGTTTTCCAGGGGAGAGAGACCCAGTACTTC	CASSVVFQGRETQYF
TRBV7-8	.	few	TRBJ1-1	TGTGCCAGCAGCCCCTGGACGGGGGGAACTGAAGCTTTCTTT	CASSPWTGGTEAFF
TRBV12-5	TRBD2	once	TRBJ2-1	TGTGCTAGTGGCCCCGGGACTAGCGGGAGGAATGAGCAGTTCTTC	CASGPGTSGRNEQFF
TRBV7-6	TRBD2	.	TRBJ2-2	TGTGCCAGCAGCTTTAGCGGGAGTAGGCGGGACGGGGAGCTGTTTTTT	CASSFSGSRRDGELFF
TRBV10-1	.	.	TRBJ1-6	TGCGCCAGCAGTGATCCTAATTCACCCCTCCACTTT	CASSDPNSPLHF
TRBV28	.	.	TRBJ1-1	TGTGCCAGCAGCATCTCCTGGTCGAACACTGAAGCTTTCTTT	CASSISWSNTEAFF
TRBV18	.	.	TRBJ1-3	TGTGCCAGCTCACCAACCCCGAGCTCTGGAAACACCATATATTTT	CASSPTPSSGNTIYF
TRBV15	.	.	TRBJ1-6	TGTGCCACCAGCAGAGTGGGGGTCTTTGATTCACCCCTCCACTTT	CATSRVGVFDSPLHF
TRBV11-2	TRBD1	.	TRBJ2-7	TGTGCCAGCAGCCCGATCGACAGGGCCAGCTCCTACGAGCAGTACTTC	CASSPIDRASSYEQYF
TRBV29-1	TRBD1	.	TRBJ2-5	TGCAGCGTTGGGAGACAGGGGGCAGGGGAGACCCAGTACTTC	CSVGRQGAGETQYF
TRBV10-3	TRBD1	.	TRBJ1-5	TGTGCCATCAGTGACACAGGGGGTAGCAATCAGCCCCAGCATTTT	CAISDTGGSNQPQHF
TRBV28	.	.	TRBJ2-7	TGTGCCAGCAGTTTATTCCCCCCCACAGGGCTCTACGAGCAGTACTTC	CASSLFPPTGLYEQYF
TRBV19	.	few	TRBJ1-2	TGTGCCAGTAGGCCGGGGGGTAACTATGGCTACACCTTC	CASRPGGNYGYTF
TRBV19	.	once	TRBJ2-3	TGTGCCAGTAGTATGACCAGGGATGATACGCAGTATTTT	CASSMTRDDTQYF
TRBV28	.	once	TRBJ2-1	TGTGCCAGCGGTAGCGGAGCCCCCCCCAATGAGCAGTTCTTC	CASGSGAPPNEQFF
TRBV4-1	.	.	TRBJ2-3	TGCGCCAGCAGCCCATCGGGACACAGCACAGATACGCAGTATTTT	CASSPSGHSTDTQYF
TRBV7-8	TRBD1	.	TRBJ1-5	TGTGCCAGCAGCCTGGACAGGGGGTTTAGTAGCAATCAGCCCCAGCATTTT	CASSLDRGFSSNQPQHF
TRBV11-2	.	.	TRBJ1-1	TGTGCCAGCAGCTTAGGACAGGTTTTGAACACTGAAGCTTTCTTT	CASSLGQVLNTEAFF